The 11 T cell receptor beta chains given below trace back to one sample, sequenced in a study of blood T cell repertoires in COVID-19 (dated by TCRdb to 2019 to 2021). Receptor amplification or capture employed the immunoSEQ multiplex PCR assay. TCRdb obtained this table from immuneACCESS and retained in-frame rearrangements with V and J assigned. These tables miss some clones; where compared with another copy, unresolved V genes account for less than half of the shortfall, and the remainder is unexplained. The sample table lists about 360,000 clones, 70% to 90% of them with a count of one. The biggest ten clones account for about 7% of the sample. Sequences were obtained from peripheral blood. The receptor set was obtained from a woman aged 55-69 years with COVID-19, enrolled during active disease.

The chain uses TRBV28 and TRBJ1-2, with no clear D. Germline CDR1 is MDHEN and CDR2 is SYDVKM. The CDR3 is 13 residues long. Trimming pared 1 base from V and 4 bases from J, leaving 7 bases between. This CDR3 reads CASSLSRFYGYTF. In nucleotides, the CDR3 is TGTGCCAGCAGTTTATCCCGTTTCTATGGCTACACCTTC.

This chain uses TRBV6-5 with TRBJ1-2, with 10 bases lining up with TRBD1. CDR3 length: 15 amino acids. CDR1 is MNHEY and CDR2 is SVGAGI in the germline V gene. With V trimmed by 4 bases and J by 2 bases, 4 bases remained unmatched. In DNA, the CDR3 is TGTGCCAGCAGTTCGACAGGGGGCCGGAACTATGGCTACACCTTC. Translated: CASSSTGGRNYGYTF.

The CDR3 coding sequence is TGCGCCAGCACAGACAGGGTAGGGACTGAAGCTTTCTTT. Its translation is CASTDRVGTEAFF. The chain employs TRBV5-1 and TRBJ1-1; 7 nucleotides match TRBD1. Losses at the gene ends were 6 bases for V and 5 bases for J; bases not matched to a gene: 7. CDR3 length equals 13 residues. In germline, CDR1 is SGHRS, CDR2 YFSETQ. The full variable domain, rest sourced from reference TRBV5-1 and TRBJ1-1, is KAGVTQTPRYLIKTRGQQVTLSCSPISGHRSVSWYQQTPGQGLQFLFEYFSETQRNKGNFPGRFSGRQFSNSRSEMNVSTLELGDSALYLCASTDRVGTEAFFGQGTRLTVV.

The chain carries TRBV18 and TRBJ2-5; 10 nucleotides match TRBD2. The CDR3 runs 13 residues. J lost 4 bases, V lost 4 bases, and 0 bases had no gene match. Germline-derived CDR1 and CDR2 are KGHSH and LQKENI. The CDR3 bases are TGTGCCAGCTCACTAGCGGGGGGAGAGACCCAGTACTTC. Its protein is CASSLAGGETQYF.

This clone was detected once. This chain connects TRBV7-2 to TRBJ1-2; possible D gene TRBD1, 6 bases. CDR3 size: 15 residues. V lost 8 bases to trimming and J lost 5 bases, with 21 bases between them. Germline V CDR1 and CDR2: SGHTA, FQGNSA. CDR3 sequence (DNA): TGTGCCAGCGGCGCGACAGGAGAGCCGGGGTATGGCTACACCTTC. Translation gives CASGATGEPGYGYTF.

DNA of the CDR3: TGTGCCAGCAGTCCCGGGGCCGGGACAGGCTCACCCCTCCACTTT. Encoded protein: CASSPGAGTGSPLHF. The chain combines TRBV2 with TRBJ1-6; 8 nucleotides line up with TRBD1. Germline V gene data show CDR1 as SNHLY and CDR2 as FYNNEI. The CDR3 is 15 amino acids. Trimming at V came to 5 bases and at J to 10 bases, leaving 10 bases not matched to a gene.

The gene calls are TRBV12-3 or TRBV12-4 and TRBJ2-3; D not resolved. The CDR3 loop spans 12 amino acids. Trimming stripped 3 bases from V and 5 bases from J, with 6 bases between. For the CDR3, the DNA is TGTGCCAGCAGTTTTCGAGGAGATACGCAGTATTTT. Its protein is CASSFRGDTQYF.

For this clone: The same CDR3 also results from other DNA sequences found in this sample. The V gene is TRBV18, the J gene TRBJ2-1; TRBD2 matches 13 bases. This CDR3 region has 16 residues. Germline V lookup: CDR1 KGHSH, CDR2 LQKENI. Unmatched junction bases numbered 7, after V lost 6 bases and J lost 5 bases. In nucleotides, the CDR3 is TGTGCCAGCTCGCCCCCGACTAGCGGGGGGAACAATGAGCAGTTCTTC. As protein: CASSPPTSGGNNEQFF.

J is TRBJ2-3 and V is TRBV6-4; the match to TRBD2 covers 7 bases. Germline V gene sequence: CDR1 MRHNA, CDR2 SNTAGT. V was pared by 8 bases and J by 3 bases, with 8 bases of the junction left unmatched. The CDR3 runs to 14 residues. The CDR3 reads CASRQGGGTDTQYF. CDR3 nucleotides: TGTGCCAGCCGCCAGGGCGGGGGAACAGATACGCAGTATTTT.

The V and J genes are TRBV13 and TRBJ2-5; 11 bases map to TRBD2. This CDR3 region has 15 residues. J lost 3 bases, V lost 5 bases, and 5 bases had no gene match. Per the germline V gene, CDR1 is PRHDT and CDR2 is FYEKMQ (reference sequence). As DNA, the CDR3 is TGTGCCAGCAGCGGAACGGGACTAGCGGAAGAGACCCAGTACTTC. Protein: CASSGTGLAEETQYF.

The rearrangement joins TRBV19 to TRBJ1-2; 7 bases match TRBD1. V lost 4 bases and J lost 2; bases outside the gene matches: 4. The CDR3 contains 14 residues. From germline, CDR1 is LNHDA and CDR2 SQIVND (reference sequence). The CDR3 protein is CASSTPGQNYGYTF. CDR3 in DNA: TGTGCCAGTAGTACCCCGGGACAGAACTATGGCTACACCTTC.